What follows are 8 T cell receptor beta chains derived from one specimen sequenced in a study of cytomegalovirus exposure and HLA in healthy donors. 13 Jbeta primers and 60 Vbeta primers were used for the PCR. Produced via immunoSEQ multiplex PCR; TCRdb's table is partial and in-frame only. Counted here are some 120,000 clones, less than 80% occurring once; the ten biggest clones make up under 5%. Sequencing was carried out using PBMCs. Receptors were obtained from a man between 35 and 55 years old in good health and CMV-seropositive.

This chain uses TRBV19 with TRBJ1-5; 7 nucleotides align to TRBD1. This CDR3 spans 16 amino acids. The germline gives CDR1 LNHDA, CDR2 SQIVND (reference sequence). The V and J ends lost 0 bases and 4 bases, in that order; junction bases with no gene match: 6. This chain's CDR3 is CASSIDRGQPNQPQHF. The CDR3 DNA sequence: TGTGCCAGTAGTATAGATAGGGGACAGCCGAATCAGCCCCAGCATTTT.

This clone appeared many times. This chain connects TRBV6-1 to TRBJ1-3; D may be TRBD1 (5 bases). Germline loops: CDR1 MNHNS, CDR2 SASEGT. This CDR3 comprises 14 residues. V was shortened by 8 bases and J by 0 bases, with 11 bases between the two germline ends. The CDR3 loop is CASWRGTSGNTIYF. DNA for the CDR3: TGTGCCAGCTGGAGGGGAACCTCTGGAAACACCATATATTTT.

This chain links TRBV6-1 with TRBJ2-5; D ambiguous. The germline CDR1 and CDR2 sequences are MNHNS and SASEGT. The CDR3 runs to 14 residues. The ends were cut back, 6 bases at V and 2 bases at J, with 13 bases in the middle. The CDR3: CASSAGSSQETQYF. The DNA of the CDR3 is TGTGCCAGCAGCGCCGGGTCCTCGCAAGAGACCCAGTACTTC.

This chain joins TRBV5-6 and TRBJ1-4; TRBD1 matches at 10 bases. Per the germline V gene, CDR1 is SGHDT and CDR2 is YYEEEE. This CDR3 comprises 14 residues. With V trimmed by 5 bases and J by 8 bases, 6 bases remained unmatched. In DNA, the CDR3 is TGTGCCAGCAGTTTCGGGACAGGGGACGAAAAACTGTTTTTT. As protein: CASSFGTGDEKLFF.

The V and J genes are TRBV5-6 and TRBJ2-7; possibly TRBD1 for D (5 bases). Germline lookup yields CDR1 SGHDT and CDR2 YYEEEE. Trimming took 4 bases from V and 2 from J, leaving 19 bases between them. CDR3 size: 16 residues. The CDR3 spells CASSRSFDSETYEQYF. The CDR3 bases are TGTGCCAGCAGCCGAAGCTTTGACAGTGAAACCTACGAGCAGTACTTC.

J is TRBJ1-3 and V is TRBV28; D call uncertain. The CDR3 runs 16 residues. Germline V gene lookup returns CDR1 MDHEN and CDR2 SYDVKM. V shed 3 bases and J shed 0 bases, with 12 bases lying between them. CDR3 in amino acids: CASSLAGVHSGNTIYF. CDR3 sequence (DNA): TGTGCCAGCAGTTTGGCCGGGGTCCACTCTGGAAACACCATATATTTT.

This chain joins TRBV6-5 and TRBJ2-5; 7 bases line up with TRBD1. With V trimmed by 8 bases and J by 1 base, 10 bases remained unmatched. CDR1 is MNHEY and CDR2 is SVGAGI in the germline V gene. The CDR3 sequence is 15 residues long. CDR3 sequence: CASAISHRGQETQYF. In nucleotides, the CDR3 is TGTGCCAGCGCTATTTCTCACAGGGGCCAAGAGACCCAGTACTTC.

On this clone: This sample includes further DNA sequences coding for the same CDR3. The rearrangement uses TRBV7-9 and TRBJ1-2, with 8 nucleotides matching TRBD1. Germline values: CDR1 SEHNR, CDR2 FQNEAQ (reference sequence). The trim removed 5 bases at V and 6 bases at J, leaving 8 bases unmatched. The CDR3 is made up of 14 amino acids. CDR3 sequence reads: CASSHPTGGNGYTF. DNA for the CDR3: TGTGCCAGCAGCCACCCCACAGGGGGGAATGGCTACACCTTC.